The present T cell receptor beta chain was sequenced within a study of blood T cell repertoires in COVID-19. Study-wide background: The cDNA or gDNA used as material had been derived from T cells, B-cell-depleted T cells, or PBMCs.

The V and J ends lost 5 bases and 2 bases, in that order; junction bases with no gene match: 10. Germline CDR1 reads SGDLS; CDR2 reads YYNGEE. CDR3 length: 15 amino acids. This clone was observed a few times. Profiling relied on immunoSEQ multiplex PCR, and the TCRdb table lists in-frame clones only, not all of them. The table has around 160,000 clones, roughly 86% seen once. The J gene is TRBJ2-7, the V gene TRBV9; 7 positions agree with TRBD1. The sequenced material came from peripheral blood. This clonotype was obtained from a human donor in a cohort sampled during active COVID-19. The CDR3 nucleotides are TGTGCCAGCAGTCGAACCGGGACAGCGACCTACGAGCAGTACTTC. Translating gives CASSRTGTATYEQYF.